The TCR beta chain under discussion was sequenced for a study of T cell clusters in autoimmune cytopenias. Study at large: A median age of almost 60 years and mean of about 52 years characterized healthy donor controls.

This clonotype is classed as large by frequency. Its antigen is undetermined. Multiplex touch-down PCR amplified TRB using TRB-A and TRB-B pools in one tube. TCRdb reprocessed the multiplex PCR reads and reports one entry per CDR3 protein, with no DNA. The specimen's table records some 730 distinct CDR3 sequences. Study-wide results and caveats: Primary autoimmune cytopenia patients seemingly lacked the physiological T cell clusters found in healthy donors.

Some 38,000 genome equivalents of blood DNA were amplified for TRB. The same data also contributed to another study, on T cell repertoires in aging, cancer and after chemotherapy. This second report adds: Untreated cancer patients had significantly lower blood TCR diversity than age-matched healthy donors.

This TCR was sampled from a human donor in good health. Source material: peripheral blood.

The CDR3 loop reads CATSREGPATNEKLFF. The V and J genes are TRBV15 and TRBJ1-4; TCRdb's D call, TRBD1, is unchecked because there is no DNA. The CDR3 is made up of 16 amino acids. Germline assignment: CDR1 LNHNV and CDR2 YYDKDF (reference sequence).